This T cell receptor (beta chain) was documented in a study of T cell repertoires in cytomegalovirus infection. Overall study context: Recently described HLA-C-restricted plus well-studied HLA-B-restricted CMV epitopes were used.

TCRdb called the reads again in MiXCR, with one record for every CDR3 protein. This sample yields hundreds of thousands of distinct CDR3 sequences, of which roughly 30% are seen a single time; 15% to 20% belongs to the top ten. The CDR3 has 17 amino acids. Germline assignment: CDR1 SGHAT and CDR2 FQNNGV. V was cut by 0 bases and J by 1 base, with 16 bases left in between. Whole-study results and caveats: CMV-specific HLA-C-restricted TCR beta clonotypes dominated the ex vivo response. Summed public TCR beta family frequency identified CMV carriers bearing the relevant HLA.

Details on this clonotype: What it binds is unknown.

Sequencing was performed on cultured PBMCs, taken from culture after CMV antigen stimulation. The receptor was derived from a human donor in good health (CMV status not recorded). Some clones in this sample may be carry-over from other donors' samples. The V call is TRBV11-2, the J call TRBJ2-7; D might be TRBD1 (5 bases). DNA for the CDR3: TGTGCCAGCAGCTTAGACACAGGACACGGACAATCCTACGAGCAGTACTTC. Amino acids: CASSLDTGHGQSYEQYF.